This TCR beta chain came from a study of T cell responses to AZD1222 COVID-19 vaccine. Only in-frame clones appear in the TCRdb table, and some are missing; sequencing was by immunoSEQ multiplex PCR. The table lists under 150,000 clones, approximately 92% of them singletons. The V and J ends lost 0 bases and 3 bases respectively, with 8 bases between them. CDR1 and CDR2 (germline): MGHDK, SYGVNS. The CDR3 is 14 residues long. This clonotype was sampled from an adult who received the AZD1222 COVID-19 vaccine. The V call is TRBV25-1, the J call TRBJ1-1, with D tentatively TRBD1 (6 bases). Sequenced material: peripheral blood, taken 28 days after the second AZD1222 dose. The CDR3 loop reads CASSEYGGDTEAFF. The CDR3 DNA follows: TGTGCCAGCAGTGAATACGGGGGCGACACTGAAGCTTTCTTT.